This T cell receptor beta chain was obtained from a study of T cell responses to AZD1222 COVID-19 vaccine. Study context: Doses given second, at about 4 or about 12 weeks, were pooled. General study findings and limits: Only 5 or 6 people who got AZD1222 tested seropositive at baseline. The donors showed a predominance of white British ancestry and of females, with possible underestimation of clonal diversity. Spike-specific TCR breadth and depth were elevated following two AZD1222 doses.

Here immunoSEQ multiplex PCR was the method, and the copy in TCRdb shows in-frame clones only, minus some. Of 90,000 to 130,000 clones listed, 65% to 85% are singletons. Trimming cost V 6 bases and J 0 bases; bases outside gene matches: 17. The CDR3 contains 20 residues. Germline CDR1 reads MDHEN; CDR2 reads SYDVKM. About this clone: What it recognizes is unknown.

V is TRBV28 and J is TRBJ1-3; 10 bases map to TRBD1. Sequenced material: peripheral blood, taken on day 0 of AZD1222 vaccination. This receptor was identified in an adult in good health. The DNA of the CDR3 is TGTGCCAGCAGCCTGGGCCGGGACAGGGGCCGGGTCTACTCTGGAAACACCATATATTTT. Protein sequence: CASSLGRDRGRVYSGNTIYF.